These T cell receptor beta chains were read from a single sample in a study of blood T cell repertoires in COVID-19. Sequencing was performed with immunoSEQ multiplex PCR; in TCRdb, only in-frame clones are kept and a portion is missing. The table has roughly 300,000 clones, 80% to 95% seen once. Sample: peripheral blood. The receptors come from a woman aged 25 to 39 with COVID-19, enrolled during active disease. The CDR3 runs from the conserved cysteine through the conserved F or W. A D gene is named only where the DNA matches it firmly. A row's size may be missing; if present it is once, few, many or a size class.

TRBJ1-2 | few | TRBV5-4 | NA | CASSSQGSYGYTF | TGTGCCAGCAGCTCTCAGGGGAGCTATGGCTACACCTTC
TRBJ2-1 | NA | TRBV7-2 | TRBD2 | CASSLWDYNNEQFF | TGTGCCAGCAGCTTATGGGACTACAACAATGAGCAGTTCTTC
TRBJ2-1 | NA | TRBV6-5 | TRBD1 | CASSSLRGTGRYEQFF | TGTGCCAGCAGTTCCCTGAGAGGGACAGGGCGGTATGAGCAGTTCTTC
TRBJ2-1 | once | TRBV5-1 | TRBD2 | CASSPTTSGREQFF | TGCGCCAGCAGCCCGACGACTAGCGGGAGGGAGCAGTTCTTC
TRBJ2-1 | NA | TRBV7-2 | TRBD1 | CASSRRTGEQFF | TGTGCCAGCAGCCGAAGGACAGGTGAGCAGTTCTTC
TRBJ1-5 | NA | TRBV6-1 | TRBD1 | CASSEGRGQPQHF | TGTGCCAGCAGTGAGGGCAGGGGGCAGCCCCAGCATTTT
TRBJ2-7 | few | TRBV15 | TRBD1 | CATSRNRGVHSYEQYF | TGTGCCACCAGCAGAAACAGGGGCGTCCACTCCTACGAGCAGTACTTC
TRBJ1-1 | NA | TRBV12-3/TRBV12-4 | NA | CASSLISGKAFF | TGTGCCAGCAGTTTAATCTCAGGGAAGGCTTTCTTT
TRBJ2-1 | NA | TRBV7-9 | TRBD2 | CASSNPGTSGRNEQFF | TGTGCCAGCAGCAACCCCGGGACTAGCGGGAGAAATGAGCAGTTCTTC
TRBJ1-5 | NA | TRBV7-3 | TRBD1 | CASSFTGGGQPQHF | TGTGCCAGCAGCTTTACAGGGGGCGGTCAGCCCCAGCATTTT
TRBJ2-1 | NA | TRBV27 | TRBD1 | CASSFVGQFYNEQFF | TGTGCCAGCAGTTTTGTGGGACAGTTCTACAATGAGCAGTTCTTC
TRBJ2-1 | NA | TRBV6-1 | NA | CASSEARYSYNEQFF | TGTGCCAGCAGTGAAGCCCGGTACTCCTACAATGAGCAGTTCTTC
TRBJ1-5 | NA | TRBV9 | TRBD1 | CASSSGQGLNQPQHF | TGTGCCAGCAGCTCCGGACAGGGCCTTAATCAGCCCCAGCATTTT
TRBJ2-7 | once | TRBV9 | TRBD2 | CASSVDSGGGYEQYF | TGTGCCAGCAGCGTAGATTCGGGAGGTGGTTACGAGCAGTACTTC
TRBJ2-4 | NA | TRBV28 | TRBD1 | CASTHRGWAKNIQYF | TGTGCCAGCACCCACAGGGGTTGGGCCAAAAACATTCAGTACTTC
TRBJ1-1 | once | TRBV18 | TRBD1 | CASSPPSRGVDTEAFF | TGTGCCAGCTCACCACCGTCCAGGGGGGTGGACACTGAAGCTTTCTTT
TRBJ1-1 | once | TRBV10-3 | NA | CAISKGQGVTEAFF | TGTGCCATCAGTAAGGGACAAGGGGTCACTGAAGCTTTCTTT
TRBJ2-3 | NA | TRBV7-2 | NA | CASSPATGGGSPDTQYF | TGTGCCAGCAGCCCGGCTACGGGGGGCGGGAGTCCAGATACGCAGTATTTT
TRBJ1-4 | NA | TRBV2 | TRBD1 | CASSQFGTGGNEKLFF | TGTGCCAGCAGCCAGTTCGGAACAGGGGGCAATGAAAAACTGTTTTTT
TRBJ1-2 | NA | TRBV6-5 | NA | CASGLLRYTF | TGTGCCAGCGGTCTCTTGAGATACACCTTC
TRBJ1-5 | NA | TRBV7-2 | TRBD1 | CASSLATGGNQPQHF | TGTGCCAGCAGCTTAGCGACAGGGGGCAATCAGCCCCAGCATTTT
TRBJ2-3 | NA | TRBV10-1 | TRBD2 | CASSTGTRSTQYF | TGCGCCAGCAGCACCGGGACTAGAAGTACGCAGTATTTT
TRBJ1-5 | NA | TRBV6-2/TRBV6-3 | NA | CASSYSISRDSYSNQPQHF | TGTGCCAGCAGTTACTCGATTTCCAGGGACTCTTATAGCAATCAGCCCCAGCATTTT
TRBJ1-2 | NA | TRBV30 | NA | CAWSVQANYGYTF | TGTGCCTGGAGTGTACAGGCTAACTATGGCTACACCTTC
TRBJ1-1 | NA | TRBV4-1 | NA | CASSQHWTAKPKQAFF | TGCGCCAGCAGCCAACATTGGACAGCCAAACCTAAGCAAGCTTTCTTT
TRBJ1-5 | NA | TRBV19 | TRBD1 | CASSFRGQGLQPQHF | TGTGCCAGTAGTTTCCGAGGACAGGGGCTTCAGCCCCAGCATTTT
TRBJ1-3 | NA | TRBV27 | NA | CASSLGPGNTIYF | TGTGCCAGCAGTTTAGGCCCTGGAAACACCATATATTTT
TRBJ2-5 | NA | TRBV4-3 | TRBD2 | CASSQGLAAQETQYF | TGCGCCAGCAGCCAGGGACTAGCGGCTCAAGAGACCCAGTACTTC
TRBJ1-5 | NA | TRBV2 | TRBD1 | CASSESAAGGQPQHF | TGTGCCAGCAGTGAATCAGCGGCAGGGGGTCAGCCCCAGCATTTT
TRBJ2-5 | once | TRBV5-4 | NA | CASSPPGHQETQYF | TGTGCCAGCAGCCCCCCGGGACATCAAGAGACCCAGTACTTC
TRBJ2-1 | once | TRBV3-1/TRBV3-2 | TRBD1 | CASSQVGTGGRFSSYNEQFF | TGTGCCAGCAGCCAAGTCGGGACAGGGGGGCGGTTTAGCTCCTACAATGAGCAGTTCTTC
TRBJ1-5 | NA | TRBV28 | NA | CASSFPDSNQPQHF | TGTGCCAGCAGTTTCCCAGATAGCAATCAGCCCCAGCATTTT
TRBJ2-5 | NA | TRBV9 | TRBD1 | CASSVGGTEQETQYF | TGTGCCAGCAGCGTAGGGGGGACAGAACAAGAGACCCAGTACTTC
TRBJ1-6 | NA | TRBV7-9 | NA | CASSLGGGSPLHF | TGTGCCAGCAGCTTAGGTGGCGGTTCACCCCTCCACTTT
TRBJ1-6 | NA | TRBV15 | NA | CATSRRRDTDNSPLHF | TGTGCCACCAGCAGACGCCGGGACACAGACAATTCACCCCTCCACTTT